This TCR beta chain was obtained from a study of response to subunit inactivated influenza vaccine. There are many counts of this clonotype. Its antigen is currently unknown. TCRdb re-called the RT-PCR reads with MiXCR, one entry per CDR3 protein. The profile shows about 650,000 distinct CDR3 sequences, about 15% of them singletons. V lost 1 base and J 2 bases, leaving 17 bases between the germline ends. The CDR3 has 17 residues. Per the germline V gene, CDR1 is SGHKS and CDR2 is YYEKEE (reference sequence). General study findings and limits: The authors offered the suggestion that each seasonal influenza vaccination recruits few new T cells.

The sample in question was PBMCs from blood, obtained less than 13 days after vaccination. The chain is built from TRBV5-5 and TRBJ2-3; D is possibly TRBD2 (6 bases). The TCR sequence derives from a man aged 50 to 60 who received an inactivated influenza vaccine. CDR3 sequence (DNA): TGTGCCAGCAGCTTGTCGCCAAGGAGGGGACCCACAGATACGCAGTATTTT. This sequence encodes CASSLSPRRGPTDTQYF.